This T cell receptor beta chain was recorded in a study of a mutant IDH1 vaccine in newly diagnosed glioma (dated by TCRdb to the early 2020s). A note on the overall study: Vaccination began 4-6 weeks after radiotherapy alone, or alongside temozolomide cycles in the chemotherapy-containing groups. Of the roughly 34 treated patients, around 62% were male and about 40% were female, and a mean age of roughly 40 years was recorded. Before enrollment, patients had received standard therapy of radiotherapy alone, temozolomide alone, or radiochemotherapy with temozolomide; most received the combination. Visit V12 was the week-35 safety follow-up and visit V13 was the week-47 end of study. Six visits were used for peripheral blood collection: V03 (baseline), V05, V07, V10, V12 and V13. Longitudinal TCRB deep sequencing was performed for roughly 27 treated patients wherever samples were available for exploratory analyses. The research as a whole found: Vaccine-induced immune responses across multiple MHC alleles were detected in about 92% of patients. Pseudoprogression appeared unrelated to alterations in the top peripheral T cell clonotypes detected by TCRB sequencing. It was noted by the authors that analyses of patient blood samples could not be reproduced owing to sample limitations. Availability determined which PBMC samples were chosen for TCRB deep sequencing.

In the case of this clone: Its target antigen remains unknown. The sample holds no much larger clone one base away, and base qualities are not on file.

The receptor library was made with the immunoSEQ multiplex PCR assay. Following the manufacturer's protocol, the hsTCRB Kit was used to amplify rearranged TCR beta chain sequences. An Illumina MiSeq was used to sequence the TCRB libraries. Per the source publication's procedure: Demultiplexing, trimming and gene mapping were performed with the kit vendor's proprietary platform. Entries here come from immuneACCESS through TCRdb and include only in-frame sequences with V and J called. Some clones fail to appear in such tables; in the studies checked, an unresolved V gene covers under half of the shortfall, and the cause of the remainder is unknown. V and J calls and clone size follow that table, whereas D and trimming were derived from the DNA. Within this sample are some 50,000 clones, with approximately 92% of them counted one time only. The ten largest make up less than 2.5% of the sample. Reading the label with the study, this specimen's time point is: week 35, safety follow-up. Each vaccine dose, consisting of 300 ug of a 20-mer mutant IDH1 peptide in Montanide, was administered subcutaneously with topical imiquimod. Patients received eight vaccinations in weeks 1, 3, 5, 7, 11, 15, 19 and 23, corresponding to visits V03 through V10. The donors had newly diagnosed IDH1-mutant astrocytomas of WHO grade 3 or 4 that showed loss of nuclear ATRX. The samples were drawn from NOA16, a multicentre, single-arm, open-label phase I trial in Germany that tested a mutant IDH1 peptide vaccine in humans for the first time. Genomic DNA for TCRB sequencing was extracted from EDTA blood using the DNeasy Blood and Tissue Kit.

The sample here was PBMCs, taken from a glioma patient whose treatment included an IDH1 peptide vaccine. The source of this sequence is a man in his fifties or sixties with glioma.

The CDR3 reads CASSAAGQGYEQYF. In nucleotides, the sequence is TGTGCCAGCAGCGCCGCGGGACAGGGCTACGAGCAGTACTTC. The chain was built from TRBV9 and TRBJ2-7, with TRBD1 identical over 9 junction bases. V lost 3 bases and J lost 3 bases, and the count of bases not matched to a germline gene is 4. Spanning cysteine to phenylalanine, the CDR3 consists of 14 amino acids. Only CDR3 DNA is held: 42 bases, read in frame from base 1. Via the germline V gene, CDR1 is SGDLS and CDR2 YYNGEE.